Sequencing of this TCR beta chain was carried out in a study of blood T cells in healthy people across ages. Study-level points and caveats: Per-million-T-cell TCR beta diversity fell roughly linearly with age.

The use of a sample-barcoded 5' primer and a J-beta primer mix characterized a second PCR of 7 to 11 cycles. Each cDNA molecule was tagged by a template-switch adaptor with 12 random nucleotides. Researchers report that each sample yielded at least 3 million CDR3-containing paired-end reads. TCRdb independently ran MiXCR on the 5' RACE reads; one entry per CDR3 protein. The table includes 1.5 million or so distinct CDR3 sequences, under 55% detected once. Healthy Russian Caucasian donors spanned ages roughly 6 to 90 years. This clonotype was counted a few times. Its antigen is undetermined. The TCR was taken from a woman aged 18 to 35 in good health. The sequenced material came from blood.

CDR3 sequence reads: CSGLAALNYEQYF. The CDR3 coding sequence is TGCAGCGGACTAGCGGCCCTCAACTACGAGCAGTACTTC. The genes are TRBV20-1 and TRBJ2-7; 10 bases map to TRBD2. Germline loops: CDR1 DFQATT, CDR2 SNEGSKA (reference sequence). CDR3 length equals 13 residues.